This T cell receptor (beta chain) was observed in a study of blood T cell repertoires in COVID-19. Those enrolled in Seattle joined during active infection and were followed longitudinally afterward. Only in-frame clones appear in the TCRdb table, and some are missing; sequencing was by immunoSEQ multiplex PCR. Altogether around 100,000 clones are present, approximately 79% being singletons, with the ten largest covering just under 4%. Germline V lookup: CDR1 SGHVS, CDR2 FQNEAQ. V was shortened by 1 base and J by 3 bases, with 12 bases between the two germline ends. CDR3 length equals 15 residues. This TCR derives from a man aged 70-80 years with COVID-19, enrolled during active disease. This chain links TRBV7-8 with TRBJ1-2; D gene unclear. The sequencing sample was made of peripheral blood. DNA for the CDR3: TGTGCCAGCAGCTTAGTGAGGGAAGGGTACTATGGCTACACCTTC. Protein product: CASSLVREGYYGYTF.